The rows below give T cell receptor beta chains drawn from one sample of a study of CD8 T cells in Susac syndrome. TCRdb re-analysed the immunoSEQ multiplex PCR reads in MiXCR, keeping a single row per CDR3 protein. The repertoire holds a few hundred thousand distinct CDR3 sequences, with roughly 85% as singletons. Material: CD8+ T cells from PBMCs. These receptor sequences come from a human donor with multiple sclerosis. The conserved cysteine and the conserved F or W are not part of the CDR3 here.

>TRBV28|TRBJ2-7|13
ASSPQEFSTYEQY
>TRBV10-3|TRBJ1-1|10
AISESSAEAF
>TRBV7-4|TRBJ2-2|13
ASSPGGSRPGELF
>TRBV9|TRBJ2-7|14
ASSVDPTSGSYEQY
>TRBV20-1|TRBJ2-7|16
GEAFSSERGRVVYEQY
>TRBV7-2|TRBJ2-3|13
ASSLEGASRDTQY
>TRBV7-9|TRBJ1-1|15
ASSFDGRGLLNTEAF
>TRBV28|TRBJ2-5|15
ASSPFLDSGYQETQY
>TRBV12-3/TRBV12-4|TRBJ2-1|17
ASSLGAIADHLLYNEQF
>TRBV11-2|TRBJ2-1|16
ASSLDPLPSGKYNEQF
>TRBV15|TRBJ2-6|13
ATSRDRAGANVLT
>TRBV14|TRBJ2-3|15
ASSQDDSSPYRDTQY
>TRBV6-4|TRBJ2-6|15
ASSDGRPGTGANVLT
>TRBV2|TRBJ2-1|11
ASKGAAYNEQF
>TRBV3-1|TRBJ2-1|15
ASSQGPGLAADNEQF
>TRBV20-1|TRBJ2-1|12
SARAYSSYNEQF
>TRBV7-9|TRBJ2-7|15
ASSLGGLGQGYYEQY
>TRBV20-1|TRBJ2-7|11
SAKQGVTYEQY
>TRBV7-6|TRBJ1-6|11
ASSLETNSPLH
>TRBV27|TRBJ2-1|14
ASSSLGGEAYNEQF